This T cell receptor beta chain emerged from a study of cytomegalovirus exposure and HLA in healthy donors. General study points: Per a later analysis, about 15,000 TCR beta sequences showed association with HLA alleles at 0.05 false discovery rate. A previous analysis found most TCR beta V segments productive roughly 90% or roughly 30% of the time.

The primer mix had 60 Vbeta and 13 Jbeta primers. Profiling relied on immunoSEQ multiplex PCR, and the TCRdb table lists in-frame clones only, not all of them. The table records 150,000 to 200,000 clones, around 80% of them present only once. As for this clone: The antigen is not known.

Sample: PBMCs. The clonotype originates from a man aged 35-49 years in good health and CMV-seronegative.

The CDR3 is CASSSIPGARTEAFF. CDR3 nucleotide sequence: TGTGCCAGCAGTTCAATACCAGGGGCGAGGACTGAAGCTTTCTTT. The rearrangement uses TRBV27 and TRBJ1-1, with a possible D match to TRBD1 (6 bases). V was cut by 4 bases and J by 5 bases, with 17 bases left in between. This CDR3 has 15 amino acids. In germline, CDR1 is MNHEY, CDR2 SMNVEV (reference sequence).